The clone carrying this T cell receptor (beta chain) was detected once. Antigen specificity is unknown. In the original processing: Junction-only sequences without quality scores came from ImmunoSEQ, so filtering differed. Measured with immunoSEQ multiplex PCR; TCRdb has only the in-frame clones, and not every one. V, J and clone size reflect that table, while D and trimming were determined from the DNA. In the table there are some 550,000 clones, 95% to 98% of which are singletons. The data were obtained in a study of shared clonotypes between healthy human individuals. Regarding the study as a whole: Specimens sampled were limited to blood, with tissue repertoires likely differing. Among the subsets, naive ones generally showed larger estimated richness than memory ones.

The CDR3 loop spans 15 amino acids. Trimming stripped 6 bases from V and 5 bases from J, with 16 bases between. Germline V gives CDR1 SSHAT, CDR2 FNYEAQ (reference sequence). Sequenced input: naive CD4+ T cells sorted from blood. Documented subset: CD45RA+ positively selected. This chain links TRBV7-7 with TRBJ2-2, with D possibly being TRBD1 (5 bases). The sequence came from a woman in her thirties in good health. CDR3 residues: CASSSRTRATGELFF. The CDR3 nucleotides read TGTGCCAGCAGTTCGAGGACAAGGGCAACCGGGGAGCTGTTTTTT.